The source of this T cell receptor (beta chain) is a study of response to subunit inactivated influenza vaccine. Worth noting for this clonotype: Its antigen is unknown.

The CDR3 spans 14 residues. Between the trimmed V and J ends, which lost 4 bases and 6 bases, there was a span of 15 bases. The V gene's germline CDR1 is SGHAT and CDR2 FQNNGV. Study-wide results and limits: The study's authors posited that every seasonal influenza vaccination enlists few new T cells.

Using its own MiXCR run on the RT-PCR reads, TCRdb lists one record per CDR3 protein. The sample contains more than 600,000 distinct CDR3 sequences, around 18% of which appear only once. The material was PBMCs from blood, obtained 5 days after vaccination. The J gene is TRBJ2-5, the V gene TRBV11-2, with D possibly called TRBD1 or TRBD2 (5 bases each). This receptor was taken from a man aged 50 to 60 who received an inactivated influenza vaccine. In DNA form, the CDR3 reads TGTGCCAGCAGCTCCCCCACCGGGACCCAGACCCAGTACTTC. Encoded protein: CASSSPTGTQTQYF.